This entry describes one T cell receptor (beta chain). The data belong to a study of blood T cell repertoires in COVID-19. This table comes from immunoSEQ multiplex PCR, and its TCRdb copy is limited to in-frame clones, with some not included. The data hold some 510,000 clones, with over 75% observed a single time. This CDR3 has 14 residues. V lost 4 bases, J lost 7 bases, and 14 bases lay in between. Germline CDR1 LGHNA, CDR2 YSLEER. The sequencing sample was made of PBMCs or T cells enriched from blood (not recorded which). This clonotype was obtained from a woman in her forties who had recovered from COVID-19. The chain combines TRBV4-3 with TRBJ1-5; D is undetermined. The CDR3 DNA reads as TGCGCCAGCAGCCTTCGGGAGGGCGGGCAGCCCCAGCATTTT. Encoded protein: CASSLREGGQPQHF.